This T cell receptor beta chain came from a study of radiotherapy plus CTLA-4 blockade in lung cancer. Looking at the study overall: Of the patients, over 15% showed objective responses and roughly 30% attained disease control. Study-level results: Per reports, early blood T cell clone dynamics, plus interferon-beta, forecast response most strongly. An expansion of tumor-derived TCR clones occurred in blood after radiotherapy plus ipilimumab.

Regarding this clone: Its antigen is currently unknown.

This CDR3 spans 15 amino acids. V was trimmed by 4 bases and J by 0 bases, leaving 10 bases between them. The germline V gene encodes CDR1 LGHNA and CDR2 YNFKEQ. The method was immunoSEQ multiplex PCR; TCRdb's version includes in-frame clones alone and lacks a portion of them. The repertoire consists of 23,000 or so clones, with 73% occurring once and the leading ten covering around 3.5%. Focal radiation and CTLA-4 blockade (ipilimumab) were tested in chemo-refractory metastatic non-small-cell lung cancer patients. The material was peripheral blood, obtained from a patient treated with radiotherapy plus ipilimumab. V and J are TRBV4-2 and TRBJ2-1; D remains ambiguous. The source of this sequence is a human donor with non-small cell lung cancer who had stable disease on radiotherapy plus ipilimumab. CDR3: CASSPDWSSYNEQFF. Written as DNA, the CDR3 is TGTGCCAGCAGCCCTGACTGGAGCTCCTACAATGAGCAGTTCTTC.